The 21 T cell receptor beta chains presented below share a single source sample, sequenced in a study of PD-1 blockade in classical Hodgkin lymphoma. Indicated time point: cycle 4 day 1 (C4D1), after around six weeks of nivolumab. In every patient, relapse followed autologous stem cell transplantation, while exposure to brentuximab vedotin differed. The authors purified CD4+ T cells from thawed PBMCs by magnetic negative selection. Only in-frame clones appear in the TCRdb table, and some are missing; sequencing was by immunoSEQ multiplex PCR. The top ten clones hold 1.5% to 2% of a sample with about 15,000 clones, around 78% of them seen once. The sequencing used CD4+ T cells from blood, collected before the fourth cycle of nivolumab. The source is a human donor with classical Hodgkin lymphoma.

This chain uses TRBV4-1 with TRBJ2-3, with D maybe TRBD1 (5 bases). Per the germline V gene, CDR1 is MGHRA and CDR2 is YSYEKL. Trimming cost V 1 base and J 2 bases, with 10 bases left between them. This CDR3 is built from 15 residues. CDR3 loop: CASSQAQGITDTQYF. Here the CDR3 DNA reads TGCGCCAGCAGCCAAGCCCAGGGAATCACAGATACGCAGTATTTT.

This chain links TRBV11-2 with TRBJ2-7; TRBD2 matches 15 bases. Germline lookup yields CDR1 SGHAT and CDR2 FQNNGV. This CDR3 comprises 18 residues. Trimming removed 0 bases from V and 2 bases from J; junction bases left unmatched: 5. This CDR3 reads CASSLDYRTSGRAYEQYF. Here the CDR3 DNA reads TGTGCCAGCAGCTTAGATTACAGGACTAGCGGGAGGGCCTACGAGCAGTACTTC.

The V and J genes are TRBV7-9 and TRBJ2-7, with 14 positions matching TRBD2. The junction had 9 bases not matched to a gene; V was cut back by 5 bases and J by 3 bases. Germline V gene data show CDR1 as SEHNR and CDR2 as FQNEAQ (reference sequence). This CDR3 spans 17 amino acids. The chain's CDR3 is CASSPGTSGSVDYEQYF. As DNA, the CDR3 is TGTGCCAGCAGCCCGGGGACTAGCGGGAGCGTGGACTACGAGCAGTACTTC.

The rearrangement links TRBV6-4 to TRBJ1-1; 7 nucleotides line up with TRBD1. The CDR3 runs 16 residues. J was trimmed by 5 bases and V by 4 bases; bases with no gene match: 13. The germline gives CDR1 MRHNA, CDR2 SNTAGT. Here the CDR3 reads CASSVPHEGARTEAFF. The DNA for the CDR3 is TGTGCCAGCAGTGTCCCCCACGAGGGGGCAAGAACTGAAGCTTTCTTT.

The chain links TRBV7-9 to TRBJ2-1; no definite D call. Germline V lookup: CDR1 SEHNR, CDR2 FQNEAQ (reference sequence). Trimming stripped 11 bases from V and 0 bases from J, with 14 bases between. This CDR3 comprises 14 residues. CDR3: CASGALSSYNEQFF. In DNA form, the CDR3 reads TGTGCCTCCGGAGCGCTTAGCTCCTACAATGAGCAGTTCTTC. The variable domain in full, completed from reference TRBV7-9 and TRBJ2-1, reads DTGVSQNPRHKITKRGQNVTFRCDPISEHNRLYWYRQTLGQGPEFLTYFQNEAQLEKSRLLSDRFSAERPKGSFSTLEIQRTEQGDSAMYLCASGALSSYNEQFFGPGTRLTVL.

The V and J genes are TRBV6-5 and TRBJ2-7; possible D gene TRBD1, 6 bases. CDR1 and CDR2 (germline): MNHEY, SVGAGI. V dropped 2 bases and J dropped 3 bases, with 17 bases sitting between them. The CDR3 covers 16 residues. The CDR3 spells CASSYARGGRYYEQYF. In nucleotides, the CDR3 is TGTGCCAGCAGTTACGCCAGGGGTGGCCGATACTACGAGCAGTACTTC.

V is TRBV5-4 and J is TRBJ2-5, with D possibly matching TRBD2 (6 bases). This CDR3 is 15 amino acids long. Germline CDR1 SGHNT, CDR2 YYREEE (reference sequence). V gave up 0 bases and J gave up 1 base, with 10 bases separating them. The DNA for the CDR3 is TGTGCCAGCAGCTTGGGACTAGAGATCCAAGAGACCCAGTACTTC. Protein sequence: CASSLGLEIQETQYF. The full variable domain, its missing parts supplied by reference TRBV5-4 and TRBJ2-5, is ETGVTQSPTHLIKTRGQQVTLRCSSQSGHNTVSWYQQALGQGPQFIFQYYREEENGRGNFPPRFSGLQFPNYSSELNVNALELDDSALYLCASSLGLEIQETQYFGPGTRLLVL.

This clone has just a few counts. V gene TRBV6-5 combines with J gene TRBJ1-2; 11 bases line up with TRBD1. Germline CDR1 MNHEY, CDR2 SVGAGI. CDR3 length: 14 amino acids. The junction had 8 bases not matched to a gene; V was cut back by 7 bases and J by 7 bases. CDR3: CASIRPGTGGGYTF. In DNA, the CDR3 is TGTGCCAGCATACGACCCGGGACAGGGGGTGGCTACACCTTC.

The gene calls are TRBV27 and TRBJ1-1, with a tentative D call TRBD1 (5 bases). V was pared by 0 bases and J by 0 bases, with 8 bases between. Germline CDR1 is MNHEY and CDR2 is SMNVEV (reference sequence). The CDR3 runs to 15 residues. CDR3 in amino acids: CASSLSGVMNTEAFF. In DNA form, the CDR3 reads TGTGCCAGCAGTTTATCGGGGGTGATGAACACTGAAGCTTTCTTT.

The rearrangement links TRBV4-2 to TRBJ2-7, with 7 bases identical to TRBD1. The germline CDR1 and CDR2 sequences are LGHNA and YNFKEQ. This CDR3 is built from 13 residues. After removal of 3 bases from V and 4 bases from J, the junction contained 3 bases not matched to a gene. CDR3 amino acids: CASSQNRGYEQYF. For the CDR3, the DNA is TGTGCCAGCAGCCAGAACAGGGGATACGAGCAGTACTTC.

This chain joins TRBV7-2 and TRBJ2-2; unclear D gene. The CDR3 runs 14 residues. Trimming left V 2 bases short and J 6 bases short, with 10 bases between. Germline CDR1 SGHTA, CDR2 FQGNSA. In DNA form, the CDR3 reads TGTGCCAGCAGCTTATGGGTGCCGCCCGGGGAGCTGTTTTTT. This gives the protein CASSLWVPPGELFF.

CDR3 residues: CASSLVVGAEQFF. In DNA, the CDR3 is TGTGCCAGCAGCTTAGTTGTCGGGGCTGAGCAGTTCTTC. The chain joins TRBV7-9 to TRBJ2-1; the D call may be TRBD1 or TRBD2 (5 bases each). This CDR3 is built from 13 residues. Trimming took off 1 base at V and 9 bases at J, with 10 bases between the two ends. Germline-derived CDR1 and CDR2 are SEHNR and FQNEAQ (reference sequence).

The chain carries TRBV6-1 and TRBJ1-1, with TRBD1 as a possible D gene (5 bases). Trimming left V 8 bases short and J 0 bases short, with 13 bases between. Looked up from germline, CDR1 is MNHNS and CDR2 is SASEGT. This CDR3 region has 14 residues. The DNA for the CDR3 is TGTGCCAGCCGGGGGGGGGTTATGAACACTGAAGCTTTCTTT. Translating it yields CASRGGVMNTEAFF.

The rearrangement uses TRBV5-1 and TRBJ2-7; TRBD2 aligns across 14 bases. CDR1 is SGHRS and CDR2 is YFSETQ in the germline V gene. The V segment lost 4 bases and the J segment 2 bases; nucleotides outside the gene matches: 14. This CDR3 comprises 19 residues. The CDR3 reads CASSAKLGTSGRTTYEQYF. The CDR3 DNA sequence: TGCGCCAGCAGCGCGAAACTCGGGACTAGCGGGAGAACAACCTACGAGCAGTACTTC. Drawing the rest from reference TRBV5-1 and TRBJ2-7, the complete variable domain is KAGVTQTPRYLIKTRGQQVTLSCSPISGHRSVSWYQQTPGQGLQFLFEYFSETQRNKGNFPGRFSGRQFSNSRSEMNVSTLELGDSALYLCASSAKLGTSGRTTYEQYFGPGTRLTVT.

The chain carries TRBV5-1 and TRBJ2-1; 10 bases map to TRBD1. CDR3 length: 14 residues. The V gene end was trimmed by 6 bases and the J gene end by 6 bases; junction bases not matched to a gene: 6. Per germline, CDR1 SGHRS and CDR2 YFSETQ. The CDR3 is CASNLGQGSNEQFF. CDR3 DNA: TGCGCCAGCAACCTGGGACAGGGGTCCAATGAGCAGTTCTTC.

The chain combines TRBV5-1 with TRBJ1-3; D not certain. V dropped 4 bases and J dropped 0 bases, with 5 bases sitting between them. Per the germline V gene, CDR1 is SGHRS and CDR2 is YFSETQ. CDR3 length: 13 residues. CDR3 sequence reads: CASSRDSGNTIYF. DNA for the CDR3: TGCGCCAGCAGCCGGGACTCTGGAAACACCATATATTTT. The whole variable domain, remainder taken from reference TRBV5-1 and TRBJ1-3, is KAGVTQTPRYLIKTRGQQVTLSCSPISGHRSVSWYQQTPGQGLQFLFEYFSETQRNKGNFPGRFSGRQFSNSRSEMNVSTLELGDSALYLCASSRDSGNTIYFGEGSWLTVV.

In its sample, this clone was seen once. The chain has TRBV6-5 and TRBJ2-5; tentatively, D is TRBD1 or TRBD2 (5 bases each). The CDR3 is 15 amino acids. V was cut by 0 bases and J by 4 bases, with 12 bases left in between. The germline V gene encodes CDR1 MNHEY and CDR2 SVGAGI. The CDR3 bases are TGTGCCAGCAGTTACTCGAGTGGGACGAGAGAGACCCAGTACTTC. Translated, it gives CASSYSSGTRETQYF.

In its sample, this clone was seen a few times. The chain carries TRBV7-2 and TRBJ2-2; maybe TRBD1 (6 bases). CDR3 length: 15 amino acids. V was pared by 4 bases and J by 6 bases, with 15 bases between. Germline V gene lookup returns CDR1 SGHTA and CDR2 FQGNSA. The CDR3 here is CASSYYIRGSGELFF. As DNA, the CDR3 is TGTGCCAGCAGCTATTACATCAGGGGATCCGGGGAGCTGTTTTTT.

V gene TRBV10-3 combines with J gene TRBJ2-5; D unresolved. Per germline, CDR1 ENHRY and CDR2 SYGVKD. This CDR3 is 13 amino acids long. Trimming pared 0 bases from V and 5 bases from J, leaving 7 bases between. This CDR3 is CAISESIVETQYF. CDR3 in DNA: TGTGCCATCAGTGAGTCAATAGTTGAGACCCAGTACTTC.

V is TRBV19 and J is TRBJ2-1; 9 bases align to TRBD2. The CDR3 sequence is 15 residues long. The junction had 6 bases not matched to a gene; V was cut back by 4 bases and J by 5 bases. Germline V gene sequence: CDR1 LNHDA, CDR2 SQIVND (reference sequence). The CDR3 sequence: CASSNPASGNNEQFF. CDR3 DNA sequence: TGTGCCAGTAGTAACCCGGCTAGCGGGAACAATGAGCAGTTCTTC.

Only a few counts were recorded for this clone. The gene calls are TRBV7-2 and TRBJ1-2, with D maybe TRBD1 (6 bases). With 5 bases removed from V and 5 bases from J, the gap between germline ends came to 21 bases. CDR3 size: 16 residues. Looked up from germline, CDR1 is SGHTA and CDR2 is FQGNSA. The CDR3 region is CASSLDGGSDHYGYTF. The CDR3 nucleotides are TGTGCCAGCAGCCTCGACGGGGGCAGCGACCATTATGGCTACACCTTC. The whole variable domain, filled in from reference TRBV7-2 and TRBJ1-2, reads GAGVSQSPSNKVTEKGKDVELRCDPISGHTALYWYRQSLGQGLEFLIYFQGNSAPDKSGLPSDRFSAERTGGSVSTLTIQRTQQEDSAVYLCASSLDGGSDHYGYTFGSGTRLTVV.